Following are 25 T cell receptor beta chains from one sample sequenced in a study of blood T cell repertoires in COVID-19 (dated by TCRdb to the early 2020s). To prepare the library, the immunoSEQ multiplex PCR assay was applied. Entries here come from immuneACCESS through TCRdb and include only in-frame sequences with V and J called. Some clones fail to appear in such tables; in the studies checked, an unresolved V gene covers under half of the shortfall, and the cause of the remainder is unknown. The sample table lists under 60,000 clones, 77% of them with a count of one. Around a fifth of the sample comes from the top ten. The specimen sequenced was peripheral blood. These receptors were collected from a human donor with active or convalescent COVID-19. The donor label of this sample is uncertain.

The rearrangement links TRBV30 to TRBJ1-4, with 9 bases that match TRBD1. Germline V gene data show CDR1 as GTSNPN and CDR2 as SVGIG (reference sequence). V dropped 2 bases and J dropped 8; count of bases not matched to a gene: 9. This CDR3 is 15 amino acids long. CDR3 sequence (DNA): TGTGCCTGGAGTCCGATCGGGACAGGGAAAGAAAAACTGTTTTTT. Encoded protein: CAWSPIGTGKEKLFF.

This clone has just one count. The chain uses TRBV11-3 and TRBJ2-6; D possibly corresponds to TRBD2 (6 bases). The CDR3 is made up of 15 amino acids. V gave up 5 bases and J gave up 0 bases, with 8 bases separating them. Germline CDR1 reads SGHNT; CDR2 reads YENEEA. This CDR3 is CASSPGDSGANVLTF. The CDR3 nucleotides are TGTGCCAGCAGCCCGGGGGACTCTGGGGCCAACGTCCTGACTTTC.

This clone was seen a few times. V usage is TRBV30 and J usage is TRBJ1-2, with a possible D match to TRBD1 (5 bases). Germline CDR1 is GTSNPN and CDR2 is SVGIG (reference sequence). V was shortened by 2 bases and J by 4 bases, with 17 bases between the two germline ends. The CDR3 contains 15 residues. In DNA form, the CDR3 reads TGTGCCTGGAGTACAACCAGACTGGGGGGCTATGGCTACACCTTC. Its translation is CAWSTTRLGGYGYTF. Full variable domain (remainder filled in from reference TRBV30 and TRBJ1-2): SQTIHQWPATLVQPVGSPLSLECTVEGTSNPNLYWYRQAAGRGLQLLFYSVGIGQISSEVPQNLSASRPQDRQFILSSKKLLLSDSGFYLCAWSTTRLGGYGYTFGSGTRLTVV.

This rearrangement joins TRBV28 to TRBJ2-7, with 9 bases fitting TRBD1. CDR3 length: 16 residues. The junction had 14 bases not matched to a gene; V was cut back by 6 bases and J by 5 bases. Germline loops: CDR1 MDHEN, CDR2 SYDVKM. The CDR3 nucleotides read TGTGCCAGCAGCTTTAACCCCCGGGACAGGGAGGACGAGCAGTACTTC. Its protein is CASSFNPRDREDEQYF.

The chain uses TRBV5-1 and TRBJ2-5, with 8 bases lining up with TRBD2. The CDR3 is 14 residues long. Unmatched junction bases numbered 6, after V lost 3 bases and J lost 5 bases. Germline CDR1 and CDR2: SGHRS and YFSETQ. The CDR3: CASSSLAGSETQYF. The CDR3 DNA follows: TGCGCCAGCAGCTCTTTAGCGGGATCTGAGACCCAGTACTTC.

The chain is built from TRBV5-6 and TRBJ2-1; possible D gene TRBD2, 5 bases. CDR3 size: 12 residues. Germline assignment: CDR1 SGHDT and CDR2 YYEEEE. The V gene lost 4 bases and the J gene lost 9 bases, with 11 bases spanning the gap. The CDR3, as DNA: TGTGCCAGCAGCCATGCGGCGGGTGAGCAGTTCTTC. Translated, it gives CASSHAAGEQFF. Supplemented by reference TRBV5-6 and TRBJ2-1, the full variable domain reads DAGVTQSPTHLIKTRGQQVTLRCSPKSGHDTVSWYQQALGQGPQFIFQYYEEEERQRGNFPDRFSGHQFPNYSSELNVNALLLGDSALYLCASSHAAGEQFFGPGTRLTVL.

V is TRBV6-2 or TRBV6-3 and J is TRBJ2-2, with 9 bases aligning to TRBD1. The V gene's germline CDR1 is MNHEY and CDR2 SVGEGT. The J segment lost 5 bases and the V segment lost 6 bases, leaving 10 bases of the junction unmatched. This CDR3 has 16 residues. Written as DNA, the CDR3 is TGTGCCAGCAGCAAAACAGGGGGCCTGTGGACCGGGGAGCTGTTTTTT. Protein sequence: CASSKTGGLWTGELFF.

The chain links TRBV3-1 (or the pseudogene TRBV3-2) to TRBJ1-1; maybe TRBD1 (5 bases). Germline V gives CDR1 LGHDT, CDR2 YNNKEL (reference sequence). V was shortened by 2 bases and J by 6 bases, with 16 bases between the two germline ends. This CDR3 has 15 residues. CDR3 sequence (DNA): TGTGCCAGCAGCCAAATACAGGTAATCGGCGCTGAAGCTTTCTTT. The encoded protein is CASSQIQVIGAEAFF.

There are a few counts of this clone. The rearrangement joins TRBV5-1 to TRBJ2-2; 12 bases align to TRBD2. The CDR3 runs 16 residues. Germline V gene data show CDR1 as SGHRS and CDR2 as YFSETQ. Unmatched junction bases numbered 2, after V lost 0 bases and J lost 5 bases. The CDR3 sequence is CASSLELAGGTGELFF. DNA of the CDR3: TGCGCCAGCAGCTTGGAACTAGCGGGAGGTACCGGGGAGCTGTTTTTT.

This clone was seen a single time. The rearrangement uses TRBV6-5 and TRBJ1-4, with D perhaps matching TRBD1 (6 bases). Germline V gene data show CDR1 as MNHEY and CDR2 as SVGAGI. This CDR3 is 16 amino acids long. V dropped 4 bases and J dropped 0 bases, with 12 bases sitting between them. CDR3 bases: TGTGCCAGCAGTTCGTCTACAGGGCCAACTAATGAAAAACTGTTTTTT. It specifies CASSSSTGPTNEKLFF.

This clone was detected a few times. The chain has TRBV7-8 and TRBJ2-2, with a weak D call TRBD1 (5 bases). The CDR3 sequence is 15 residues long. Trimming shortened V by 4 bases and J by 8 bases, and 17 bases separated the two germline ends. CDR1 and CDR2 from the germline V gene are SGHVS and FQNEAQ. CDR3 residues: CASSSSEWGTGELFF. Here the CDR3 DNA reads TGTGCCAGCAGCTCCTCGGAGTGGGGCACTGGGGAGCTGTTTTTT.

V is TRBV7-3 and J is TRBJ1-6; D may be TRBD1 (5 bases). V was cut by 3 bases and J by 8 bases, with 14 bases left in between. In germline, CDR1 is SGHTA, CDR2 FQGTGA. The CDR3 totals 15 residues. In DNA, the CDR3 is TGTGCCAGCAGCTTGAGGTCAGGGAAAGATTCACCCCTCCACTTT. As protein: CASSLRSGKDSPLHF.

V is TRBV30 and J is TRBJ1-6, with D maybe TRBD1 (6 bases). The CDR3 length is 12 residues. Deletions cut 4 bases from V and 5 bases from J, with 6 bases between. Germline V gene data show CDR1 as GTSNPN and CDR2 as SVGIG (reference sequence). CDR3 sequence: CAWTGDNSPLHF. CDR3 coding DNA: TGTGCCTGGACAGGGGATAATTCACCCCTCCACTTT.

This clone was recorded only once. The rearrangement uses TRBV28 and TRBJ2-7, with D possibly TRBD2 on 6 matching bases. Trimming stripped 5 bases from V and 2 bases from J, with 19 bases between. Germline-derived CDR1 and CDR2 are MDHEN and SYDVKM. The CDR3 is made up of 16 amino acids. The CDR3 reads CASSHRRGSLAYEQYF. CDR3 nucleotide sequence: TGTGCCAGCAGTCACCGGCGGGGTTCCCTTGCCTACGAGCAGTACTTC.

This chain links TRBV2 with TRBJ2-5; D not resolved. In germline, CDR1 is SNHLY, CDR2 FYNNEI. CDR3 length equals 13 residues. Trimming left V 11 bases short and J 0 bases short, with 13 bases between. The CDR3 here is CACNREYQETQYF. The DNA for the CDR3 is TGTGCCTGCAATCGAGAGTACCAAGAGACCCAGTACTTC.

V usage is TRBV21-1 and J usage is TRBJ2-5; the D call in the table, TRBD1, was not verified against the DNA. TRBV21-1 is described as a pseudogene. CDR3 size: 21 residues. The CDR3 nucleotides read TGTGCCAGCAGCAAAGTACAACCGGGGGGGTCTTGGACAGGGGAGAAAGAGACCCAGTACTTC. Its translation is CASSKVQPGGSWTGEKETQYF.

This chain uses TRBV19 with TRBJ2-6; D gene uncertain. The CDR3 covers 14 residues. The germline V gene has CDR1 LNHDA and CDR2 SQIVND (reference sequence). V lost 1 base, J lost 2 bases, and 3 bases lay in between. The CDR3 sequence: CASSIGAGANVLTF. For the CDR3, the DNA is TGTGCCAGTAGTATAGGAGCTGGGGCCAACGTCCTGACTTTC.

The chain uses TRBV7-9 and TRBJ1-4; TRBD1 matches at 10 bases. Unmatched junction bases numbered 6, after V lost 6 bases and J lost 8 bases. The germline gives CDR1 SEHNR, CDR2 FQNEAQ (reference sequence). CDR3 length: 14 amino acids. As DNA, the CDR3 is TGTGCCAGCAGATTGACAGGGGGCGGAGAAAAACTGTTTTTT. Translation: CASRLTGGGEKLFF.

This chain connects TRBV6-5 to TRBJ1-3; 9 nucleotides match TRBD1. The ends lost 5 bases at V and 4 bases at J; junction bases unmatched: 6. The CDR3 has 15 amino acids. Germline V gives CDR1 MNHEY, CDR2 SVGAGI. This CDR3 reads CASSSRDRAGNTIYF. CDR3 nucleotide sequence: TGTGCCAGCAGTAGCCGGGACAGGGCAGGAAACACCATATATTTT.

The chain links TRBV12-3 or TRBV12-4 to TRBJ2-1; no definite D call. Trimming stripped 6 bases from V and 7 bases from J, with 10 bases between. This CDR3 is built from 12 residues. For the CDR3, the DNA is TGTGCCAGCAGATTGGAGCTGAATGAGCAGTTCTTC. Translation: CASRLELNEQFF.

The DNA for the CDR3 is TGTGCCAGCAGCCCGGTCCCGGATGAGCAGTTCTTC. It is translated as CASSPVPDEQFF. The rearrangement links TRBV7-9 to TRBJ2-1; D not certain. Germline values: CDR1 SEHNR, CDR2 FQNEAQ (reference sequence). Trimming took off 5 bases at V and 8 bases at J, with 10 bases between the two ends. The CDR3 length is 12 residues.

The chain employs TRBV5-1 and TRBJ1-5, with TRBD1 matching over 7 bases. V dropped 4 bases and J dropped 4; count of bases not matched to a gene: 5. The germline V gene has CDR1 SGHRS and CDR2 YFSETQ. This CDR3 has 14 amino acids. The DNA of the CDR3 is TGCGCCAGCAGCCGGGACAGTCAAAATCAGCCCCAGCATTTT. Translating gives CASSRDSQNQPQHF.

This clone was counted a few times. The chain links TRBV24-1 to TRBJ1-5, with 9 nucleotides matching TRBD1. Germline CDR1 KGHDR, CDR2 SFDVKD. J lost 3 bases, V lost 5 bases, and 7 bases had no gene match. The CDR3 totals 16 residues. CDR3 residues: CATSGGTGRDNQPQHF. The CDR3 DNA follows: TGTGCCACCAGTGGTGGGACAGGGAGAGACAATCAGCCCCAGCATTTT.

CDR3 coding DNA: TGTGCCAGCAAGAGCGGGCCAGACAATGAGCAGTTCTTC. Translation: CASKSGPDNEQFF. The genes are TRBV12-3 or TRBV12-4 and TRBJ2-1; a possible D gene is TRBD2 (6 bases). V lost 7 bases, J lost 5 bases, and 12 bases lay in between. The CDR3 length is 13 residues.

The chain has TRBV27 and TRBJ1-5, with D possibly being TRBD1 (5 bases). V was pared by 7 bases and J by 4 bases, with 23 bases between. Looked up from germline, CDR1 is MNHEY and CDR2 is SMNVEV (reference sequence). CDR3 length: 17 residues. CDR3: CASTSGGTKGWNQPQHF. The CDR3 nucleotides are TGTGCCAGCACCTCGGGCGGAACGAAGGGGTGGAATCAGCCCCAGCATTTT.